These T cell receptor beta chains were read from a single sample in a study of blood T cell repertoires in COVID-19. Method: immunoSEQ multiplex PCR; TCRdb's copy keeps in-frame clones and lacks some. The table shows 150,000 to 200,000 clones, with about 86% occurring only once. Sequencing used peripheral blood. The receptors were sampled from a man in his 60s with acute or convalescent COVID-19. CDR3s include the opening cysteine and the closing phenylalanine or tryptophan. The order of the fields is V gene, clone size, J gene, D gene, CDR3 protein, CDR3 DNA. D genes are given only for firm matches. Clone size, where shown, is once, few, many, or a class for clones that have expanded.

v_gene: TRBV10-3; abundance: -; j_gene: TRBJ2-7; d_gene: TRBD2; CDR3aa: CAISGREAGVGYEQYF; CDR3nt: TGTGCCATCAGTGGCCGGGAGGCAGGTGTGGGGTACGAGCAGTACTTC
v_gene: TRBV29-1; abundance: -; j_gene: TRBJ2-5; d_gene: TRBD1; CDR3aa: CSVDGPGTGVWGTQYF; CDR3nt: TGCAGCGTTGACGGCCCCGGGACAGGGGTGTGGGGGACCCAGTACTTC
v_gene: TRBV25-1; abundance: -; j_gene: TRBJ1-5; d_gene: TRBD1; CDR3aa: CASSAGTGIQPQHF; CDR3nt: TGTGCCAGCAGTGCCGGGACAGGGATTCAGCCCCAGCATTTT
v_gene: TRBV6-6; abundance: once; j_gene: TRBJ1-4; d_gene: -; CDR3aa: CASSSDIRWEKLFF; CDR3nt: TGTGCCAGCAGTTCGGACATCCGGTGGGAAAAACTGTTTTTT
v_gene: TRBV18; abundance: -; j_gene: TRBJ2-5; d_gene: -; CDR3aa: CASSPTLDRGETQYF; CDR3nt: TGTGCCAGCTCACCAACTCTTGATAGGGGTGAGACCCAGTACTTC
v_gene: TRBV28; abundance: -; j_gene: TRBJ1-1; d_gene: -; CDR3aa: CASRTPPGSNTEAFF; CDR3nt: TGTGCCAGCAGAACCCCCCCGGGGTCGAACACTGAAGCTTTCTTT
v_gene: TRBV30; abundance: -; j_gene: TRBJ2-1; d_gene: -; CDR3aa: CAWASELRYNEQFF; CDR3nt: TGTGCCTGGGCCTCCGAGCTACGATACAATGAGCAGTTCTTC
v_gene: TRBV6-5; abundance: -; j_gene: TRBJ2-1; d_gene: TRBD2; CDR3aa: CASSRGTSFNEQFF; CDR3nt: TGTGCCAGCAGTCGAGGGACTAGTTTCAATGAGCAGTTCTTC
v_gene: TRBV7-7; abundance: -; j_gene: TRBJ2-5; d_gene: TRBD1; CDR3aa: CASSKGQGQETQYF; CDR3nt: TGTGCCAGCAGTAAGGGACAGGGACAAGAGACCCAGTACTTC
v_gene: TRBV2; abundance: -; j_gene: TRBJ2-3; d_gene: -; CDR3aa: CASSEALRGDTQYF; CDR3nt: TGTGCCAGCAGTGAAGCGCTTAGGGGGGATACGCAGTATTTT
v_gene: TRBV7-8; abundance: once; j_gene: TRBJ2-1; d_gene: -; CDR3aa: CASSLTGGNWNEQFF; CDR3nt: TGTGCCAGCAGCTTAACTGGCGGGAACTGGAATGAGCAGTTCTTC
v_gene: TRBV11-2; abundance: -; j_gene: TRBJ2-2; d_gene: TRBD2; CDR3aa: CAIRGSGSLNTGELFF; CDR3nt: TGTGCCATCCGGGGTAGCGGGTCATTGAACACCGGGGAGCTGTTTTTT
v_gene: TRBV19; abundance: -; j_gene: TRBJ2-1; d_gene: -; CDR3aa: CASTPRRLGPNNEQFF; CDR3nt: TGTGCCAGTACCCCCCGTCGGTTGGGCCCAAACAATGAGCAGTTCTTC
v_gene: TRBV19; abundance: -; j_gene: TRBJ1-5; d_gene: TRBD1; CDR3aa: CASTPRGQGDNQPQHF; CDR3nt: TGTGCCAGTACCCCCAGGGGACAGGGGGATAATCAGCCCCAGCATTTT
v_gene: TRBV2; abundance: -; j_gene: TRBJ2-7; d_gene: TRBD1; CDR3aa: CASRTGTVLSEQYF; CDR3nt: TGTGCCAGCAGAACCGGGACAGTCCTTTCCGAGCAGTACTTC
v_gene: TRBV7-8; abundance: -; j_gene: TRBJ2-5; d_gene: TRBD2; CDR3aa: CASSPRLAGALRETQYF; CDR3nt: TGTGCCAGCAGCCCTCGACTAGCGGGAGCCCTCCGGGAGACCCAGTACTTC
v_gene: TRBV11-2; abundance: -; j_gene: TRBJ2-5; d_gene: -; CDR3aa: CASSLGTQETQYF; CDR3nt: TGTGCCAGCAGCTTAGGGACACAAGAGACCCAGTACTTC
v_gene: TRBV3-1/TRBV3-2; abundance: -; j_gene: TRBJ1-2; d_gene: -; CDR3aa: CASSQRGANYGYTF; CDR3nt: TGTGCCAGCAGCCAGCGGGGAGCAAACTATGGCTACACCTTC
v_gene: TRBV5-1; abundance: -; j_gene: TRBJ1-2; d_gene: TRBD1; CDR3aa: CASSLVRQGDGYTF; CDR3nt: TGCGCCAGCAGCTTGGTGAGACAGGGGGATGGCTACACCTTC
v_gene: TRBV7-3; abundance: -; j_gene: TRBJ2-7; d_gene: TRBD1; CDR3aa: CASSLTGRSGEQYF; CDR3nt: TGTGCCAGCAGCTTGACAGGGAGAAGTGGAGAGCAGTACTTC
v_gene: TRBV6-5; abundance: once; j_gene: TRBJ2-7; d_gene: -; CDR3aa: CATKRGSSYEQYF; CDR3nt: TGTGCCACCAAACGGGGAAGCTCCTACGAGCAGTACTTC
v_gene: TRBV5-4; abundance: -; j_gene: TRBJ2-3; d_gene: -; CDR3aa: CASSPPEGTQYF; CDR3nt: TGTGCCAGCAGTCCACCGGAGGGTACGCAGTATTTT
v_gene: TRBV7-9; abundance: -; j_gene: TRBJ1-1; d_gene: -; CDR3aa: CASSSVRGMNTEAFF; CDR3nt: TGTGCCAGCAGCTCGGTTCGAGGCATGAACACTGAAGCTTTCTTT
v_gene: TRBV4-1; abundance: -; j_gene: TRBJ1-2; d_gene: -; CDR3aa: CASSQEITARYGYTF; CDR3nt: TGCGCCAGCAGCCAAGAAATCACAGCCCGCTATGGCTACACCTTC
v_gene: TRBV6-6; abundance: -; j_gene: TRBJ2-6; d_gene: TRBD2; CDR3aa: CASLGGLAGANVLTF; CDR3nt: TGTGCCAGCCTGGGAGGGTTAGCTGGGGCCAACGTCCTGACTTTC
v_gene: TRBV21-1; abundance: -; j_gene: TRBJ1-5; d_gene: -; CDR3aa: CEARGNQPQHF; CDR3nt: TGCGAAGCGCGTGGCAATCAGCCCCAGCATTTT
v_gene: TRBV6-5; abundance: -; j_gene: TRBJ1-1; d_gene: TRBD1; CDR3aa: CATKRDRVNTEAFF; CDR3nt: TGTGCCACCAAAAGGGACAGGGTGAACACTGAAGCTTTCTTT
v_gene: TRBV20-1; abundance: -; j_gene: TRBJ1-1; d_gene: -; CDR3aa: CSARGGPGAFF; CDR3nt: TGCAGTGCTAGAGGAGGGCCCGGAGCTTTCTTT
v_gene: TRBV28; abundance: -; j_gene: TRBJ2-1; d_gene: TRBD2; CDR3aa: CASSLWASGRSQDEQFF; CDR3nt: TGTGCCAGCAGTTTATGGGCTAGCGGGAGGTCCCAGGATGAGCAGTTCTTC
v_gene: TRBV7-2; abundance: -; j_gene: TRBJ2-1; d_gene: -; CDR3aa: CASEGSYNEQFF; CDR3nt: TGTGCCAGCGAGGGCTCCTACAATGAGCAGTTCTTC
v_gene: TRBV15; abundance: once; j_gene: TRBJ2-3; d_gene: -; CDR3aa: CATSRNGRRTDTQYF; CDR3nt: TGTGCCACCAGCAGGAACGGGAGAAGGACAGATACGCAGTATTTT
v_gene: TRBV7-3; abundance: -; j_gene: TRBJ2-3; d_gene: -; CDR3aa: CASSLKNGPTDTQYF; CDR3nt: TGTGCCAGCAGCTTAAAAAACGGTCCCACAGATACGCAGTATTTT
v_gene: TRBV28; abundance: once; j_gene: TRBJ2-4; d_gene: -; CDR3aa: CASAGQAKNIQYF; CDR3nt: TGTGCCAGCGCCGGACAGGCCAAAAACATTCAGTACTTC
v_gene: TRBV27; abundance: -; j_gene: TRBJ2-2; d_gene: -; CDR3aa: CASSIIGSGGTGELFF; CDR3nt: TGTGCCAGCAGTATAATTGGAAGCGGAGGGACCGGGGAGCTGTTTTTT
v_gene: TRBV10-3; abundance: -; j_gene: TRBJ1-1; d_gene: TRBD1; CDR3aa: CAIGKTGKDTEAFF; CDR3nt: TGTGCCATCGGTAAGACAGGGAAAGACACTGAAGCTTTCTTT
v_gene: TRBV3-1/TRBV3-2; abundance: -; j_gene: TRBJ1-6; d_gene: -; CDR3aa: CASSRGANNSPLHF; CDR3nt: TGTGCCAGCAGCCGTGGGGCTAATAATTCACCCCTCCACTTT
v_gene: TRBV9; abundance: -; j_gene: TRBJ2-7; d_gene: -; CDR3aa: CASSPRTYSYEQYF; CDR3nt: TGTGCCAGCAGCCCCCGGACTTACTCCTACGAGCAGTACTTC
v_gene: TRBV10-3; abundance: -; j_gene: TRBJ2-3; d_gene: -; CDR3aa: CATSLGGSVTTDTQYF; CDR3nt: TGTGCCACATCGCTTGGGGGGTCGGTTACAACAGATACGCAGTATTTT
v_gene: TRBV6-5; abundance: -; j_gene: TRBJ1-2; d_gene: -; CDR3aa: CASIKGGGAGYTF; CDR3nt: TGTGCCAGCATTAAGGGAGGAGGGGCTGGCTACACCTTC
v_gene: TRBV28; abundance: -; j_gene: TRBJ2-1; d_gene: -; CDR3aa: CASSPTSSYNEQFF; CDR3nt: TGTGCCAGCAGCCCCACTAGCTCCTACAATGAGCAGTTCTTC
v_gene: TRBV6-2/TRBV6-3; abundance: -; j_gene: TRBJ2-1; d_gene: -; CDR3aa: CASSYAAGTEQFF; CDR3nt: TGTGCCAGCAGTTACGCGGCGGGGACTGAGCAGTTCTTC
v_gene: TRBV29-1; abundance: -; j_gene: TRBJ1-2; d_gene: -; CDR3aa: CSVRAGGGNGYTF; CDR3nt: TGCAGCGTGAGGGCGGGGGGCGGCAATGGCTACACCTTC
v_gene: TRBV11-1; abundance: once; j_gene: TRBJ2-3; d_gene: -; CDR3aa: CASSLTSPSTDTQYF; CDR3nt: TGTGCCAGCAGCTTGACTAGTCCAAGCACAGATACGCAGTATTTT